This entry concerns a single TCR beta chain. The sample comes from a study of blood T cell repertoires in COVID-19. TCRdb's copy holds only in-frame clones and misses some; the assay was immunoSEQ multiplex PCR. The sample records around 100,000 clones, approximately 90% being singletons. The sequenced material came from peripheral blood. This clonotype originated in a human donor in a cohort sampled during active COVID-19.

CDR3 DNA sequence: TGTGCCAGCAGCCCCAGTAGCGTGGCCTACGAGCAGTACTTC. This sequence encodes CASSPSSVAYEQYF. This chain uses TRBV5-6 with TRBJ2-7; TRBD2 might be the D (5 bases). The CDR3 runs 14 residues. Germline lookup yields CDR1 SGHDT and CDR2 YYEEEE. V lost 4 bases to trimming and J lost 2 bases, with 13 bases between them.